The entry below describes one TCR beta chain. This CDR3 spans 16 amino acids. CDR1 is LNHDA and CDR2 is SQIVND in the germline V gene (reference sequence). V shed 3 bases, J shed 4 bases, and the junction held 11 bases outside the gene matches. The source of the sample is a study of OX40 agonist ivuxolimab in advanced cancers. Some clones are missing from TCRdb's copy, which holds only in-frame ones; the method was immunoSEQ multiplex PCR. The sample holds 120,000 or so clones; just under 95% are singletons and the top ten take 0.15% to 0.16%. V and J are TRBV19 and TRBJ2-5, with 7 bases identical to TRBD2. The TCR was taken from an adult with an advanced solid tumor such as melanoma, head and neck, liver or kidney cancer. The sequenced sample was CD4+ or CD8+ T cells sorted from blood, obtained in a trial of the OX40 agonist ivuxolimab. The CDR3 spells CASSIEGREWGETQYF. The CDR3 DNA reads TGTGCCAGTAGTATCGAGGGGCGGGAGTGGGGAGAGACCCAGTACTTC.